A single sample gave rise to the 24 T cell receptor beta chains below, sequenced in a study of blood T cells in healthy people across ages. Then a second PCR, running about 6 to 11 cycles, was carried out with a sample-barcoded 5' primer and a J-beta primer mix. TCRdb re-analysed the 5' RACE reads in MiXCR, keeping a single row per CDR3 protein. The table shows hundreds of thousands of distinct CDR3 sequences, with around 32% occurring only once. Material: blood. These receptor sequences come from a woman older than 75 in good health.

This clonotype showed up many times. V is TRBV2 and J is TRBJ2-1; 9 bases agree with TRBD2. The CDR3 totals 16 residues. Trimming cost V 8 bases and J 5 bases; bases outside gene matches: 13. Per germline, CDR1 SNHLY and CDR2 FYNNEI. CDR3 protein: CASGEAGGPVDNEQFF. CDR3 sequence (DNA): TGTGCCAGCGGGGAAGCGGGGGGCCCCGTGGACAATGAGCAGTTCTTC.

The table lists this clonotype with a few counts. A much larger clone differs by one base, so this may be a read error. This chain uses TRBV28 with TRBJ2-5; 11 bases align to TRBD2. Germline CDR1 and CDR2: MDHEN and SYDVKM. V trimming: 4 bases; J trimming: 11 bases; junction bases outside the gene matches: 15. CDR3 length equals 16 residues. The CDR3 DNA reads TGTGCCAGCAGTTCCCGACTAGCGGGGCTGGGCAATGAGCAGTACTTC. It translates to CASSSRLAGLGNEQYF. Complete variable domain (other parts from reference TRBV28 and TRBJ2-5): DVKVTQSSRYLVKRTGEKVFLECVQDMDHENMFWYRQDPGLGLRLIYFSYDVKMKEKGDIPEGYSVSREKKERFSLILESASTNQTSMYLCASSSRLAGLGNEQYFGPGTRLLVL.

This clonotype was found many times. The V call is TRBV10-2, the J call TRBJ1-2; perhaps TRBD1 as D (6 bases). The CDR3 extends over 13 amino acids. Germline V gene lookup returns CDR1 WSHSY and CDR2 SAAADI. V was pared by 3 bases and J by 7 bases, with 12 bases between. CDR3 nucleotides: TGCGCCAGCAGTGATCCCCCAGGGGCTGGCTACACCTTC. This encodes CASSDPPGAGYTF.

This clonotype was detected ten times or more. V usage is TRBV6-1 and J usage is TRBJ2-5, with D unclear. CDR1 is MNHNS, CDR2 SASEGT, per germline. The V end lost 4 bases, the J end lost 5 bases, and 14 bases lay between the germline ends. The CDR3 sequence is 14 residues long. CDR3 loop: CASSGRHPGETQYF. The DNA of the CDR3 is TGTGCCAGCAGTGGAAGGCACCCGGGTGAGACCCAGTACTTC.

This clonotype has ten or more counts. The V gene is TRBV3-1, the J gene TRBJ2-5; 7 positions agree with TRBD2. CDR1 is LGHDT, CDR2 YNNKEL, per germline (reference sequence). The V and J ends lost 6 bases and 2 bases, in that order; junction bases with no gene match: 9. The CDR3 spans 15 residues. This CDR3 is CASREERGRQETQYF. The DNA for the CDR3 is TGTGCCAGCAGAGAAGAGCGGGGTCGGCAAGAGACCCAGTACTTC.

The V call is TRBV5-1, the J call TRBJ2-3, with 7 nucleotides matching TRBD1. Trimming took 5 bases from V and 3 from J; bases not matched to a gene: 9. The CDR3 extends over 15 amino acids. Looked up from germline, CDR1 is SGHRS and CDR2 is YFSETQ. CDR3 sequence: CASSGTGTETDTQYF. The CDR3 nucleotides read TGCGCCAGCAGTGGAACCGGGACAGAAACAGATACGCAGTATTTT.

This clonotype was seen more than once but under ten times. This chain links TRBV2 with TRBJ1-6, with TRBD1 matching over 11 bases. Germline CDR1 is SNHLY and CDR2 is FYNNEI. This CDR3 spans 15 amino acids. V was clipped by 3 bases and J by 9 bases; unmatched bases: 4. The CDR3 DNA is TGTGCCAGCAGTGACCCGGGACAGGGGGTTTCACCCCTCCACTTT. Its protein product is CASSDPGQGVSPLHF.

In its sample, this clonotype was seen many times. The gene calls are TRBV20-1 and TRBJ2-5; tentatively, D is TRBD2 (7 bases). This CDR3 has 15 amino acids. Germline CDR1 DFQATT, CDR2 SNEGSKA (reference sequence). The V gene lost 7 bases and the J gene lost 1 base, with 19 bases spanning the gap. CDR3 amino acids: CSVRRGGRVQETQYF. CDR3 in DNA: TGCAGTGTGAGGAGGGGGGGCAGGGTCCAAGAGACCCAGTACTTC.

Notes on this clonotype: A read error may explain this, as a much larger clone is one base away. The rearrangement joins TRBV7-2 to TRBJ2-7; tentatively, D is TRBD1 or TRBD2 (7 bases each). The CDR3 loop spans 16 amino acids. CDR1 SGHTA and CDR2 FQGNSA come from the germline V gene. CDR3 in DNA: TGTGTCAGCAACTTGAGGGGGGGACAGAGTTCCTACGAGCAGTACTTC. Translated: CVSNLRGGQSSYEQYF.

The rearrangement links TRBV20-1 to TRBJ1-1; D is possibly TRBD1 (5 bases). Germline V CDR1 and CDR2: DFQATT, SNEGSKA (reference sequence). Trimming pared 0 bases from V and 0 bases from J, leaving 14 bases between. The CDR3 is 16 residues long. Written as DNA, the CDR3 is TGCAGTGCTAGAGATCTCGGGGCGCGGGTGAACACTGAAGCTTTCTTT. This sequence encodes CSARDLGARVNTEAFF.

The chain couples TRBV5-1 to TRBJ2-5; the D gene is possibly TRBD2 (6 bases). The DNA end favors TRBJ2-7, so the J call may be wrong. CDR3 length equals 14 residues. Germline V gene data show CDR1 as SGHRS and CDR2 as YFSETQ. The CDR3 nucleotides are TGCGCCAGCAGCGCGGGACGGGGCCCCTACGAGCAGTACTTC. Amino acid sequence: CASSAGRGPYEQYF.

This clonotype was seen more than once but under ten times. The chain's CDR3 is CAWRLALNTDTQYF. As DNA, the CDR3 is TGTGCCTGGAGGCTAGCGCTAAACACAGATACGCAGTATTTT. The chain combines TRBV30 with TRBJ2-3; tentative D call: TRBD2 (6 bases). The germline CDR1 and CDR2 sequences are GTSNPN and SVGIG (reference sequence). V shed 3 bases and J shed 2 bases, with 12 bases lying between them. The CDR3 sequence is 14 residues long.

The rearrangement links TRBV29-1 to TRBJ1-4, with D hard to call. V dropped 0 bases and J dropped 0 bases, with 8 bases sitting between them. From germline, CDR1 is SQVTM and CDR2 ANQGSEA. This CDR3 region has 15 residues. The CDR3 region has the DNA TGCAGCGTTGAAGAGGGGAGTGCAACTAATGAAAAACTGTTTTTT. Translating gives CSVEEGSATNEKLFF.

Many counts were recorded for this clonotype. The chain is built from TRBV12-3 or TRBV12-4 and TRBJ1-1, with D unclear. V was trimmed by 5 bases and J by 2 bases, leaving 12 bases between them. CDR3 length: 14 amino acids. The chain's CDR3 is CASSLTTANTEAFF. DNA for the CDR3: TGTGCCAGCAGTCTAACAACAGCTAACACTGAAGCTTTCTTT.

This clonotype appeared many times. This chain uses TRBV2 with TRBJ1-2; TRBD1 agrees at 8 bases. V lost 4 bases and J lost 7; bases outside the gene matches: 11. Germline loops: CDR1 SNHLY, CDR2 FYNNEI. This CDR3 is built from 15 residues. The CDR3 DNA is TGTGCCAGCAGTGGTCGACAGGGGAGGCAGTTTGGCTACACCTTC. It encodes CASSGRQGRQFGYTF.

The chain carries TRBV20-1 and TRBJ2-4; TRBD1 is a possible D gene (6 bases). Germline loops: CDR1 DFQATT, CDR2 SNEGSKA (reference sequence). The CDR3 contains 13 residues. The DNA for the CDR3 is TGCAGCGCAGGGGAACTAGCCAAAAACATTCAGTACTTC. Protein product: CSAGELAKNIQYF.

This clonotype appeared many times. DNA for the CDR3: TGTGCCAGCAGCGCCACCGGGGGGATAAGCAATCAGCCCCAGCATTTT. It encodes CASSATGGISNQPQHF. V is TRBV7-2 and J is TRBJ1-5, with D perhaps matching TRBD1 (5 bases). CDR1 and CDR2 (germline): SGHTA, FQGNSA. V was shortened by 5 bases and J by 1 base, with 15 bases between the two germline ends. This CDR3 comprises 16 residues.

This clonotype was seen ten or more times. The chain is built from TRBV7-2 and TRBJ1-5; no definite D call. Germline lookup yields CDR1 SGHTA and CDR2 FQGNSA. The CDR3 totals 17 residues. Trimming removed 5 bases at V and 1 base at J, with 18 bases between. The chain's CDR3 is CASSLAVAWVSNQPQHF. In DNA form, the CDR3 reads TGTGCCAGCAGCCTTGCGGTGGCGTGGGTAAGCAATCAGCCCCAGCATTTT.

V and J are TRBV20-1 and TRBJ2-5; TRBD2 matches 7 bases. The J call may be wrong; the DNA end is better matched by TRBJ2-7. This CDR3 comprises 13 residues. CDR1 DFQATT and CDR2 SNEGSKA come from the germline V gene (reference sequence). This CDR3 reads CSARDQRDYEQYF. The CDR3 DNA reads TGCAGTGCTAGAGATCAGCGGGACTACGAGCAGTACTTC.

About this clonotype: A much bigger clone sits one base away, suggesting this may be a read error. This chain links TRBV6-6 with TRBJ1-6; 11 bases line up with TRBD1. The CDR3 covers 15 residues. Germline-derived CDR1 and CDR2 are MNHNY and SVGAGI (reference sequence). The CDR3 DNA follows: TGTACCAGCAGAGGGACAGGGGGGGATAATTCACCCCTCCACTTT. Amino acid sequence: CTSRGTGGDNSPLHF.

This clonotype appeared many times. This chain links TRBV7-3 with TRBJ2-3; no firm D call. The V gene lost 2 bases and the J gene lost 6 bases, with 9 bases spanning the gap. The CDR3 runs 13 residues. The V gene's germline CDR1 is SGHTA and CDR2 FQGTGA. The CDR3, as DNA: TGTGCCAGCAGCTTACTGCGGTCGGATACGCAGTATTTT. The encoded protein is CASSLLRSDTQYF.

At least ten counts were recorded for this clonotype. The chain employs TRBV27 and TRBJ2-7; D possibly corresponds to TRBD1 (5 bases). Germline values: CDR1 MNHEY, CDR2 SMNVEV (reference sequence). V gave up 6 bases and J gave up 1 base, with 10 bases separating them. The CDR3 is 13 residues long. CDR3 coding DNA: TGTGCCAGCAGGCCCCAGGGATCCTACGAGCAGTACTTC. Encoded protein: CASRPQGSYEQYF.

This clonotype was seen repeatedly, ten times or more. A junction end diverges from the germline sequence, so it may reflect a read error. The gene calls are TRBV7-7 and TRBJ2-1, with TRBD1 matching 7 bases. The germline V gene encodes CDR1 SSHAT and CDR2 FNYEAQ (reference sequence). The CDR3 totals 15 residues. Written as DNA, the CDR3 is TGTGCTAGCAGCCCCGACGACAGGGCGAACAATGAGCAGTTCTTC. Translation gives CASSPDDRANNEQFF. Filled out from reference TRBV7-7 and TRBJ2-1, the complete variable domain reads GAGVSQSPRYKVTKRGQDVTLRCDPISSHATLYWYQQALGQGPEFLTYFNYEAQPDKSGLPSDRFSAERPEGSISTLTIQRTEQRDSAMYRCASSPDDRANNEQFFGPGTRLTVL.

The V and J genes are TRBV5-1 and TRBJ1-1; D gene uncertain. Germline V gives CDR1 SGHRS, CDR2 YFSETQ. CDR3 length equals 14 residues. The V and J ends lost 4 bases and 3 bases respectively, with 13 bases between them. The DNA of the CDR3 is TGCGCCAGCAGCCCGCCGACTAGGGACACTGAAGCTTTCTTT. Its translation: CASSPPTRDTEAFF.